Listed here are 20 T cell receptor beta chains from one sample, sequenced in a study of monozygotic twins with inflammatory bowel disease. TCRdb reprocessed the 5' RACE reads and keeps a single row for each CDR3 protein, giving no DNA. The sample totals fewer than 200,000 distinct CDR3 sequences. The sequenced sample was blood. The receptors shown here come from a human donor with ulcerative colitis or Crohn's disease, or a healthy co-twin of an affected twin (not recorded which).

This chain joins TRBV6-1 and TRBJ1-1. Germline CDR1 reads MNHNS; CDR2 reads SASEGT. The CDR3 is 12 amino acids. CDR3 amino acids: CASRVMNTEAFF.

V usage is TRBV7-9 and J usage is TRBJ1-4; TCRdb gives TRBD1 as the D gene, but with no DNA this cannot be confirmed. CDR3 length equals 15 residues. Germline assignment: CDR1 SEHNR and CDR2 FQNEAQ (reference sequence). The chain's CDR3 is CASSPWTANNEKLFF.

V and J are TRBV5-4 and TRBJ2-3; TCRdb designates TRBD2, a call that cannot be tested without DNA. The CDR3 length is 15 residues. Germline V CDR1 and CDR2: SGHNT, YYREEE (reference sequence). The CDR3 loop reads CASSSGTTGTDTQYF. Full variable domain (missing parts from reference TRBV5-4 and TRBJ2-3): ETGVTQSPTHLIKTRGQQVTLRCSSQSGHNTVSWYQQALGQGPQFIFQYYREEENGRGNFPPRFSGLQFPNYSSELNVNALELDDSALYLCASSSGTTGTDTQYFGPGTRLTVL.

The V and J genes are TRBV28 and TRBJ2-4; TCRdb returns TRBD1, unconfirmable since there is no DNA. The CDR3 runs to 14 residues. Per the germline V gene, CDR1 is MDHEN and CDR2 is SYDVKM. The CDR3 spells CASSTGLGVVIQYF. Together with reference TRBV28 and TRBJ2-4, the CDR3 gives the full variable domain: DVKVTQSSRYLVKRTGEKVFLECVQDMDHENMFWYRQDPGLGLRLIYFSYDVKMKEKGDIPEGYSVSREKKERFSLILESASTNQTSMYLCASSTGLGVVIQYFGAGTRLSVL.

The CDR3 region is CSARDFETGDTGELFF. The rearrangement uses TRBV20-1 and TRBJ2-2; TCRdb calls TRBD1, which cannot be checked without DNA. Germline CDR1 is DFQATT and CDR2 is SNEGSKA (reference sequence). This CDR3 has 16 amino acids.

This chain joins TRBV29-1 and TRBJ1-4; without DNA, the TCRdb call of TRBD1 cannot be checked. The CDR3 has 14 residues. Germline V lookup: CDR1 SQVTM, CDR2 ANQGSEA. The CDR3 spells CSVVRDGFNEKLFF.

The chain has TRBV6-5 and TRBJ1-4; TCRdb picks TRBD1, but there is no DNA to check that call. Germline values: CDR1 MNHEY, CDR2 SVGAGI. This CDR3 is 15 amino acids long. The CDR3 reads CASSYEGQDNEKLFF.

The V and J genes are TRBV7-3 and TRBJ1-6. The CDR3 extends over 16 amino acids. Germline CDR1 and CDR2: SGHTA and FQGTGA. This chain's CDR3 is CASSLKPRALDSPLHF.

J is TRBJ2-7 and V is TRBV20-1. The CDR3 length is 12 residues. CDR1 and CDR2 (germline): DFQATT, SNEGSKA (reference sequence). This CDR3 reads CSAQGSIYEQYF.

The V and J genes are TRBV28 and TRBJ2-3; with no DNA, the TCRdb D assignment of TRBD1 cannot be verified. Per germline, CDR1 MDHEN and CDR2 SYDVKM. There are 17 residues in the CDR3. This CDR3 reads CASSPFPAGYEADTQYF.

The J gene is TRBJ2-1, the V gene TRBV12-3 or TRBV12-4; TCRdb's assignment of TRBD2 cannot be checked, as there is no DNA. The CDR3 sequence is 14 residues long. The CDR3 region is CASSFSSGTREQFF.

The gene calls are TRBV15 and TRBJ2-5; without DNA, the TCRdb call of TRBD1 cannot be checked. CDR1 is LNHNV and CDR2 is YYDKDF in the germline V gene (reference sequence). The CDR3 is 13 residues long. The CDR3 here is CATSRDGQETQYF. The full variable domain, completed using reference TRBV15 and TRBJ2-5, is DAMVIQNPRYQVTQFGKPVTLSCSQTLNHNVMYWYQQKSSQAPKLLFHYYDKDFNNEADTPDNFQSRRPNTSFCFLDIRSPGLGDTAMYLCATSRDGQETQYFGPGTRLLVL.

J is TRBJ1-2 and V is TRBV5-1. CDR1 and CDR2 (germline): SGHRS, YFSETQ. The CDR3 is 14 residues long. The chain's CDR3 is CASSLEGTVRGYTF.

The V call is TRBV3-1, the J call TRBJ1-1. This CDR3 contains 16 residues. CDR1 is LGHDT and CDR2 is YNNKEL in the germline V gene (reference sequence). This CDR3 is CASSQDWEHTNTEAFF.

This chain joins TRBV28 and TRBJ2-1; the D call from TCRdb, TRBD2, cannot be confirmed without DNA. In germline, CDR1 is MDHEN, CDR2 SYDVKM. The CDR3 spans 15 residues. The CDR3 loop reads CASSSREGLGNEQFF.

V and J are TRBV5-1 and TRBJ1-4; TCRdb's D call of TRBD1 is untestable without DNA. The CDR3 covers 14 residues. CDR1 and CDR2 (germline): SGHRS, YFSETQ. The CDR3 sequence is CASSRQGSNEKLFF.

The chain employs TRBV7-9 and TRBJ2-7. Per germline, CDR1 SEHNR and CDR2 FQNEAQ (reference sequence). This CDR3 has 14 amino acids. CDR3 sequence reads: CASSLSGSSSEQYF. Full variable domain (missing parts from reference TRBV7-9 and TRBJ2-7): DTGVSQNPRHKITKRGQNVTFRCDPISEHNRLYWYRQTLGQGPEFLTYFQNEAQLEKSRLLSDRFSAERPKGSFSTLEIQRTEQGDSAMYLCASSLSGSSSEQYFGPGTRLTVT.

The chain couples TRBV29-1 to TRBJ1-5. The CDR3 is 13 residues long. CDR1 is SQVTM, CDR2 ANQGSEA, per germline. The CDR3 here is CSVEEGVDQPQHF. Filled out from reference TRBV29-1 and TRBJ1-5, the complete variable domain reads SAVISQKPSRDICQRGTSLTIQCQVDSQVTMMFWYRQQPGQSLTLIATANQGSEATYESGFVIDKFPISRPNLTFSTLTVSNMSPEDSSIYLCSVEEGVDQPQHFGDGTRLSIL.

The J gene is TRBJ2-7, the V gene TRBV5-1; TCRdb reports TRBD1, a call that lacks DNA to check it against. The CDR3 has 14 amino acids. Germline V gene lookup returns CDR1 SGHRS and CDR2 YFSETQ. The CDR3 loop reads CASSLSLGEYEQYF. Supplemented by reference TRBV5-1 and TRBJ2-7, the full variable domain reads KAGVTQTPRYLIKTRGQQVTLSCSPISGHRSVSWYQQTPGQGLQFLFEYFSETQRNKGNFPGRFSGRQFSNSRSEMNVSTLELGDSALYLCASSLSLGEYEQYFGPGTRLTVT.

This chain links TRBV4-1 with TRBJ1-5; TCRdb gives TRBD1 as the D gene, but with no DNA this cannot be confirmed. Germline CDR1 MGHRA, CDR2 YSYEKL. CDR3 length: 15 amino acids. CDR3 sequence: CASSQLGQDNQPQHF.